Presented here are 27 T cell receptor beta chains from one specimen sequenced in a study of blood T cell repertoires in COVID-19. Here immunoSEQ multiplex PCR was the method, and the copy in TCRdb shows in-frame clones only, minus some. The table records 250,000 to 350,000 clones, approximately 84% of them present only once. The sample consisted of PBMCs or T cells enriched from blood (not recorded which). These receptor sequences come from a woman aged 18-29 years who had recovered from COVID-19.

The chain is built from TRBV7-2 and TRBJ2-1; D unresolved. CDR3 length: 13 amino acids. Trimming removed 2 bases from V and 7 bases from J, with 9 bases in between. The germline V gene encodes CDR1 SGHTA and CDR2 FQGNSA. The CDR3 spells CASSLNRWNEQFF. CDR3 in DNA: TGTGCCAGCAGCTTAAACAGATGGAATGAGCAGTTCTTC. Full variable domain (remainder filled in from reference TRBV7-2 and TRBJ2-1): GAGVSQSPSNKVTEKGKDVELRCDPISGHTALYWYRQSLGQGLEFLIYFQGNSAPDKSGLPSDRFSAERTGGSVSTLTIQRTQQEDSAVYLCASSLNRWNEQFFGPGTRLTVL.

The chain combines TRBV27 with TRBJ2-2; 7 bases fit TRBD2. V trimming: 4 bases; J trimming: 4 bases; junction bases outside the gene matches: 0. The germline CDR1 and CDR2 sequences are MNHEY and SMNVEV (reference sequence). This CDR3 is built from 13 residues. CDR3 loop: CASSWGGTGELFF. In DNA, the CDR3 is TGTGCCAGCAGTTGGGGGGGCACCGGGGAGCTGTTTTTT.

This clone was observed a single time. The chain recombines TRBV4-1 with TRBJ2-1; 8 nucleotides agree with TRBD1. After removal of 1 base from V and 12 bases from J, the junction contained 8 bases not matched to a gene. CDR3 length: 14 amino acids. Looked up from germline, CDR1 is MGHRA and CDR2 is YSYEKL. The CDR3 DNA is TGCGCCAGCAGCCAAGCCCAGGACAGGGTAGGGCAGTTCTTC. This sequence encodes CASSQAQDRVGQFF.

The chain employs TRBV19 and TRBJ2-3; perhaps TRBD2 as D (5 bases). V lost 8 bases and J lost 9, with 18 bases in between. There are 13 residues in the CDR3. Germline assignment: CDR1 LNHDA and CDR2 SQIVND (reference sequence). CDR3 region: CASHRTPPGTQYF. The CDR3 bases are TGTGCCAGTCACCGAACCCCCCCGGGAACGCAGTATTTT.

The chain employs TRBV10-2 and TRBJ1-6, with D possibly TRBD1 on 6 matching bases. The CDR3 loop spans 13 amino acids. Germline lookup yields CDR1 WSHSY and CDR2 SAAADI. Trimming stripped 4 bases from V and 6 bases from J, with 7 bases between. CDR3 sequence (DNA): TGCGCCAGCAGTGCGGACAGTAATTCACCCCTCCACTTT. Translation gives CASSADSNSPLHF.

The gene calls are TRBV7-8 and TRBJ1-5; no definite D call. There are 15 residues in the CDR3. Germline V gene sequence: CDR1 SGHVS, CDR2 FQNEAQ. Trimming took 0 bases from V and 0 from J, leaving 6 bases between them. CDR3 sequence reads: CASSLAGVSNQPQHF. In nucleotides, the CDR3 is TGTGCCAGCAGCTTAGCGGGAGTTAGCAATCAGCCCCAGCATTTT.

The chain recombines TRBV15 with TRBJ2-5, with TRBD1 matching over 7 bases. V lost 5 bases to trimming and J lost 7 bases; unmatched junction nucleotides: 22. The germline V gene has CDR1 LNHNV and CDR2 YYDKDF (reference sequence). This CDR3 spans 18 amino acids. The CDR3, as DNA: TGTGCCACCAGCCCATTTGGGGACAGTCGTGGGGGTGGCGGGACCCAGTACTTC. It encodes CATSPFGDSRGGGGTQYF.

The CDR3 region is CASSFPGGYEKLFF. The CDR3 coding sequence is TGTGCCAGCAGTTTTCCAGGGGGCTATGAAAAACTGTTTTTT. The chain is built from TRBV28 and TRBJ1-4; 8 nucleotides agree with TRBD1. Germline lookup yields CDR1 MDHEN and CDR2 SYDVKM. Trimming took 3 bases from V and 6 from J; bases not matched to a gene: 3. The CDR3 length is 14 residues.

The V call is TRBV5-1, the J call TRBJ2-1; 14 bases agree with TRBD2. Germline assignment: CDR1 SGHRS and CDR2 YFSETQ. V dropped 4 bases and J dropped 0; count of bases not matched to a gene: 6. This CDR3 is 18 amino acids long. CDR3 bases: TGCGCCAGCAGCCCGGGACTAGCGGGGGCCTACTCCTACAATGAGCAGTTCTTC. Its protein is CASSPGLAGAYSYNEQFF.

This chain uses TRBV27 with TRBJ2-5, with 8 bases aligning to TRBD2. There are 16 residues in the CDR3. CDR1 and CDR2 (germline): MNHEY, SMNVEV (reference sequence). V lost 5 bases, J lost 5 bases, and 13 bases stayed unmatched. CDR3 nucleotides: TGTGCCAGCAGTCCCGGGACTAGTCTGTTACGGGAGACCCAGTACTTC. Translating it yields CASSPGTSLLRETQYF.

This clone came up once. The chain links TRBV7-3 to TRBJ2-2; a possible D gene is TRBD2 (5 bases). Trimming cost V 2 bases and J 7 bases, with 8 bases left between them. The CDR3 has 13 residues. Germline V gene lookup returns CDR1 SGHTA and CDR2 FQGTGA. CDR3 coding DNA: TGTGCCAGCAGCTTATTAGGAGGCGGGGAGCTGTTTTTT. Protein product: CASSLLGGGELFF.

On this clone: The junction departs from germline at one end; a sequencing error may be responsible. CDR3 region: CGSGNNSPLHF. The CDR3 DNA follows: TGCGGGTCCGGGAATAATTCACCCCTCCACTTT. The chain uses TRBV28 and TRBJ1-6; D is unresolved. Per germline, CDR1 MDHEN and CDR2 SYDVKM. The CDR3 sequence is 11 residues long.

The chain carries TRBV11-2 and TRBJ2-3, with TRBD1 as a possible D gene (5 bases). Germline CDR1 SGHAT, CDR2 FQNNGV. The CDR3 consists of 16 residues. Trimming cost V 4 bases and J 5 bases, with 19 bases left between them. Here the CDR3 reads CASSSGAGLGQDTQYF. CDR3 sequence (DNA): TGTGCCAGCAGCTCTGGGGCAGGGTTAGGTCAAGATACGCAGTATTTT.

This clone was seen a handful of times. This chain's CDR3 is CATSDNDRRKGQYF. In DNA, the CDR3 is TGTGCCACCAGTGACAACGACAGGAGGAAAGGGCAGTACTTC. The chain uses TRBV24-1 and TRBJ2-7; the D gene is possibly TRBD1 (6 bases). Germline V lookup: CDR1 KGHDR, CDR2 SFDVKD. The CDR3 loop spans 14 amino acids. Trimming cost V 4 bases and J 9 bases, with 18 bases left between them.

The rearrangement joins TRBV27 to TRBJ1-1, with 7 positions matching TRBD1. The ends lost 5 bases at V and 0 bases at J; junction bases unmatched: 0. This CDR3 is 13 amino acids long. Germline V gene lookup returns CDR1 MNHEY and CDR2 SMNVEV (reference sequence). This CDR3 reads CASSQGVNTEAFF. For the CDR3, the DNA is TGTGCCAGCAGTCAGGGGGTGAACACTGAAGCTTTCTTT.

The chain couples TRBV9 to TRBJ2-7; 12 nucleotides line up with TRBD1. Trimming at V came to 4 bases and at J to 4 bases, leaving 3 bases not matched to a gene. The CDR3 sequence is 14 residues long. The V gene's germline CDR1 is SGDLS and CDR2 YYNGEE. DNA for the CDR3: TGTGCCAGCAGCTCGGGACAGGGGGCGTACGAGCAGTACTTC. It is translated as CASSSGQGAYEQYF.

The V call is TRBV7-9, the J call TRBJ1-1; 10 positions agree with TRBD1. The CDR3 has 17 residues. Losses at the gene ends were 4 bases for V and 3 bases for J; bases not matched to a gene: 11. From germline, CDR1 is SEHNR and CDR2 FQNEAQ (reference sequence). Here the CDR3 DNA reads TGTGCCAGCAGCTCCACCGACAGGGGGCTATGGGACACTGAAGCTTTCTTT. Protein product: CASSSTDRGLWDTEAFF.

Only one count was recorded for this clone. The CDR3 nucleotides are TGTGCCACCAGGTCGAATGACAGGGGCCACGAGCAGTACTTC. As protein: CATRSNDRGHEQYF. J is TRBJ2-7 and V is TRBV15, with 8 bases that match TRBD1. Germline loops: CDR1 LNHNV, CDR2 YYDKDF (reference sequence). CDR3 length: 14 residues. After removal of 6 bases from V and 5 bases from J, the junction contained 9 bases not matched to a gene.

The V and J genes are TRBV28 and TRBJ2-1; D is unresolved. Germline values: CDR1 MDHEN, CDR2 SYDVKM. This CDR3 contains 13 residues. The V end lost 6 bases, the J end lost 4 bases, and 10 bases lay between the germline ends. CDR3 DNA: TGTGCCAGCAGCTTACGTCCGTACAATGAGCAGTTCTTC. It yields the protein CASSLRPYNEQFF.

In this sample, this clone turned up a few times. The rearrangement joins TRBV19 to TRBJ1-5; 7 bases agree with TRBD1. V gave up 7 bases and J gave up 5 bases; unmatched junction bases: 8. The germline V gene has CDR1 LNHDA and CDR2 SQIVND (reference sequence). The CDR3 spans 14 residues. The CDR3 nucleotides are TGTGCCAGTATGGCAGGGGGAGATCATCAGCCCCAGCATTTT. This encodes CASMAGGDHQPQHF.

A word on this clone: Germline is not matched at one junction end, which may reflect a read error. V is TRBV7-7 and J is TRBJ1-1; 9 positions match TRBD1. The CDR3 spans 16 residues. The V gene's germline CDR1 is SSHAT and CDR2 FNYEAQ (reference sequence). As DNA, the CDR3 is TGTGCTAGCAGCACCCTTTCACAGGGGGCGGACACTGAAGCTTTCTTT. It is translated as CASSTLSQGADTEAFF. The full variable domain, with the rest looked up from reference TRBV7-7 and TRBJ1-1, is GAGVSQSPRYKVTKRGQDVTLRCDPISSHATLYWYQQALGQGPEFLTYFNYEAQPDKSGLPSDRFSAERPEGSISTLTIQRTEQRDSAMYRCASSTLSQGADTEAFFGQGTRLTVV.

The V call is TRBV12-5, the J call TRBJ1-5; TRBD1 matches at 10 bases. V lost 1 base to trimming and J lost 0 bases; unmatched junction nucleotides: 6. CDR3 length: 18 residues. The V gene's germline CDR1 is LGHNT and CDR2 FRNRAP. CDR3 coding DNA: TGTGCTAGTGGTTTGGAATGGACAGGGGGGTATAGCAATCAGCCCCAGCATTTT. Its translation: CASGLEWTGGYSNQPQHF.

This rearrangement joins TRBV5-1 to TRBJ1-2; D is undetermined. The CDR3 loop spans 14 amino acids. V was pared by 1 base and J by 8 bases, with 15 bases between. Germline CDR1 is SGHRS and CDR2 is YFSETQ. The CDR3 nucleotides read TGCGCCAGCAGCTTGTCGGGTCCTTATTTAGGCTACACCTTC. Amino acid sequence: CASSLSGPYLGYTF.

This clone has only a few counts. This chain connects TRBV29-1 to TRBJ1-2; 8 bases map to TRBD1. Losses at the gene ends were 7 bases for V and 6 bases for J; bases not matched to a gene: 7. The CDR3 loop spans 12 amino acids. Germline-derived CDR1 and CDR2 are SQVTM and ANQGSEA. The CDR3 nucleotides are TGCAGCGCGCTGACAGGGGAGAATGGCTACACCTTC. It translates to CSALTGENGYTF.

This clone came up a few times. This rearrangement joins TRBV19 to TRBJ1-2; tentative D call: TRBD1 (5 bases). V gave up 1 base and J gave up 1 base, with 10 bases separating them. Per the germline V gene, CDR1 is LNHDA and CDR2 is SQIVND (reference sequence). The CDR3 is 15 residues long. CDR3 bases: TGTGCCAGTAGTATAGGGGCAGGGATTAACTATGGCTACACCTTC. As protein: CASSIGAGINYGYTF.

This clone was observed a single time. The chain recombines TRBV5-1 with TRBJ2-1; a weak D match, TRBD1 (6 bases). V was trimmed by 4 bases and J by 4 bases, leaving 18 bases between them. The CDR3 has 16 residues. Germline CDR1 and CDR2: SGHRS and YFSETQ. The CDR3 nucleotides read TGCGCCAGCAGCAAGACAGGTGCCACCGTTTACAATGAGCAGTTCTTC. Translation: CASSKTGATVYNEQFF.

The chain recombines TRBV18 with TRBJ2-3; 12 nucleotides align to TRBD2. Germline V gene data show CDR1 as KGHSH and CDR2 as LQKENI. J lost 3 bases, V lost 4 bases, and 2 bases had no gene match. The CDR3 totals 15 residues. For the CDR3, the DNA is TGTGCCAGCTCACTTACTAGCGGGGGGACAGATACGCAGTATTTT. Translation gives CASSLTSGGTDTQYF.